This TCR beta chain derives from a study of T cell changes during pregnancy in multiple sclerosis. Repertoires were generated with immunoSEQ multiplex PCR, while TCRdb's copy carries only in-frame clones and drops some. This table has about 94,000 clones, about 94% appearing once. V was cut by 6 bases and J by 0 bases, with 12 bases left in between. CDR3 length: 16 residues. In germline, CDR1 is SGHAT, CDR2 FQNNGV. The input for sequencing was peripheral blood, taken in the third trimester of pregnancy. This receptor was taken from a female donor with multiple sclerosis, enrolled in a pregnancy study. The V and J genes are TRBV11-2 and TRBJ2-6, with D perhaps matching TRBD1 (6 bases). The CDR3 DNA is TGTGCCAGCAGGGCGGACAGTTACTCTGGGGCCAACGTCCTGACTTTC. Protein product: CASRADSYSGANVLTF.